The TCR beta chain described here comes from a study of Tregs in tolerant kidney transplant recipients. Study overall: Recipient cells were told from donor cells by antibody staining. Broader study findings: The most relevant donor-specific Treg TCRbeta repertoire apparently came from expansion with activated donor B cells.

CDR1 and CDR2 from the germline V gene are SGDLS and YYNGEE. This CDR3 has 14 residues. Trimming cost V 4 bases and J 6 bases, with 16 bases left between them. Points on this clone: What it recognizes is unknown.

TCRdb's copy holds only in-frame clones and misses some; the assay was immunoSEQ multiplex PCR. Here the sample spans around 30,000 clones, approximately 83% being singletons. J is TRBJ1-2 and V is TRBV9; D is perhaps TRBD1 (5 bases). Source material: Tregs from blood cultured with allogeneic cells. This TCR was recovered from a human donor in good health. The CDR3 DNA is TGTGCCAGCAGCCCGACAGCCCTGCCGGATGGCTACACCTTC. This sequence encodes CASSPTALPDGYTF.